A selection of T cell receptor beta chains follows, all from one sample in a study of neurological immune-mediated disorders. A single record per CDR3 protein comes from TCRdb applying MiXCR to the 5' RACE reads. The sample includes roughly 59,000 distinct CDR3 sequences, approximately 5.1% of them seen just once. The sample was PBMCs. The receptors were gathered from a human donor with multiple sclerosis. The donor label of this sample is uncertain. CDR3s include the opening cysteine and the closing phenylalanine or tryptophan. Fields, in order: V gene, J gene, clone size, D gene, CDR3 DNA, CDR3 protein. D genes are given only for firm matches. Expanded clones are given a class, and other clones once, few, many or no size at all.

>TRBV5-1|TRBJ1-5|many|-
TGCGCCAGCAGCTTACAGGGTGAAAGCAATCAGCCCCAGCATTTT
CASSLQGESNQPQHF
>TRBV5-6|TRBJ1-5|many|TRBD1
TGTGCCAGCAGCTTGTCGCCGGGACAGGGGCGCCGGAATCAGCCCCAGCATTTT
CASSLSPGQGRRNQPQHF
>TRBV12-3/TRBV12-4|TRBJ2-3|many|TRBD2
TGTGCCAGCAACATAGCGGGGGGGCACACAGATACGCAGTATTTT
CASNIAGGHTDTQYF
>TRBV9|TRBJ1-3|many|-
TGTGCCAGCAGCGTAAGGGCAGCTGGAAACACCATATATTTT
CASSVRAAGNTIYF
>TRBV27|TRBJ2-1|many|TRBD2
TGTGCCAGCAGAGCCTACGGGGGGAACTCCTACAATGAGCAGTTCTTC
CASRAYGGNSYNEQFF
>TRBV6-6|TRBJ1-5|many|-
TGTGCCAGCAGCCGCGGGACCTCTAATGGTCAGCCCCAGCATTTT
CASSRGTSNGQPQHF
>TRBV20-1|TRBJ1-6|many|-
TGCAGTGCGGCAAGGGGGGGGTCAGGCCGTTCACCCCTCCACTTT
CSAARGGSGRSPLHF
>TRBV5-6|TRBJ2-7|few|-
TGTGCCAGCAGCTTGGCCAGGGACTCTTTCACCTACGAGCAGTACTTC
CASSLARDSFTYEQYF
>TRBV4-1|TRBJ2-4|many|-
TGCGCCAGCAGCCACTTAAGAGGAGTATCAGGACCCCTAGCCAAAAACATTCAGTACTTC
CASSHLRGVSGPLAKNIQYF
>TRBV7-2|TRBJ2-1|many|TRBD1
TGTGCCAGCAGCTTTGGGACAGCCTACAATGAGCAGTTCTTC
CASSFGTAYNEQFF
>TRBV20-1|TRBJ2-3|many|-
TGCAGTGCTGGGAAGGGGGAGAGTAGCACAGATACGCAGTATTTT
CSAGKGESSTDTQYF
>TRBV4-2|TRBJ2-7|many|-
TGTGCCAGCAGCCTGAGGGCTCACAGCTCCTACGAGCAGTACTTC
CASSLRAHSSYEQYF
>TRBV6-5|TRBJ2-3|many|-
TGTGCCAGCAGTTACCGGGCGGCAGATACGCAGTATTTT
CASSYRAADTQYF
>TRBV5-1|TRBJ2-5|many|-
TGCGCCAGCAGCTTGGGGAATCTCCGGGAGACCCAGTACTTC
CASSLGNLRETQYF
>TRBV5-1|TRBJ2-7|many|TRBD1
TGCGCCAGCAGTAGGACAGGGGCCTCCTACGAGCAGTACTTC
CASSRTGASYEQYF
>TRBV7-9|TRBJ2-3|many|-
TGTGCCAGCAGCACAGGGTCTCAAGGAGTAGAGCAGTATTTT
CASSTGSQGVEQYF
>TRBV6-5|TRBJ2-2|many|-
TGTGCCAGCAGTGGGGGACCGACAAACACCGGGGAGCTGTTTTTT
CASSGGPTNTGELFF
>TRBV5-6|TRBJ1-1|many|-
TGTGCCAGCAGCTGGGGGGGGACACCGAACACTGAAGCTTTCTTT
CASSWGGTPNTEAFF
>TRBV7-2|TRBJ2-5|many|-
TGTGCCAGCAGCTTAGATGACAGCCAGGAGACCCAGTACTTC
CASSLDDSQETQYF
>TRBV10-3|TRBJ2-1|many|-
TGTGCCATCAGTGTTCTGAAGGGAAGCTACAATGAGCAGTTCTTC
CAISVLKGSYNEQFF
>TRBV5-6|TRBJ1-5|many|-
TGTGCCAGCAGCTCCTATGGGGAGCCCCAGCATTTT
CASSSYGEPQHF
>TRBV10-1|TRBJ2-1|-|-
TGCGCCAGCAGTGATCCCCAGGGATACAATGAGCAGTTCTTC
CASSDPQGYNEQFF
>TRBV9|TRBJ2-3|many|TRBD2
TGTGCCAGCAGCGTAGGCCCTAATGGACTAGTCATAACAGATACGCAGTATTTT
CASSVGPNGLVITDTQYF
>TRBV3-1|TRBJ1-3|many|-
TGTGCCAGCAGCCATCCCCAAGGTCCCTTCTCTGGAAACACCATATATTTT
CASSHPQGPFSGNTIYF
>TRBV1|TRBJ1-6|many|-
TGCACCAGCAGCCAGGGACAGCTCTTCTATAATTCACCCCTCCACTTT
CTSSQGQLFYNSPLHF
>TRBV20-1|TRBJ2-1|few|-
TGCAGTGCTAGAGATCCCCGGGGCCGCTCCTACAATGAGCAGTTCTTC
CSARDPRGRSYNEQFF
>TRBV20-1|TRBJ2-7|many|-
TGCAGTGCTGCCCCCCAGGGGCCATTCTACGAGCAGTACTTC
CSAAPQGPFYEQYF
>TRBV5-1|TRBJ1-2|many|TRBD1
TGCGCCAGCAGCTTACAGGGGGCGAACTATGGCTACACCTTC
CASSLQGANYGYTF
>TRBV3-1|TRBJ2-6|many|-
TGTGCCAGCAGCCAAGAGACCGTCTCTGGGGCCAACGTCCTGACTTTC
CASSQETVSGANVLTF
>TRBV7-9|TRBJ1-6|many|TRBD1
TGTGCCAGCAGCCCGTGGACAGGGGGCCGAAATTCACCCCTCCACTTT
CASSPWTGGRNSPLHF
>TRBV4-1|TRBJ2-7|-|-
TGCGCCAGCAGCCAACAGGGGGGACCCTACGAGCAGTACTTC
CASSQQGGPYEQYF
>TRBV9|TRBJ2-2|many|TRBD1
TGTGCCAGCAGCGTAGCAGGGGGCAGCACCGGGGAGCTGTTTTTT
CASSVAGGSTGELFF
>TRBV5-6|TRBJ1-2|many|-
TGTGCCAGCAGCTTGGATCGGGATTTTACTAACTATGGCTACACCTTC
CASSLDRDFTNYGYTF
>TRBV30|TRBJ2-7|-|-
TGTGCCTGGAGTTTAGGAGCCTACGAGCAGTACTTC
CAWSLGAYEQYF
>TRBV5-4|TRBJ1-1|many|-
TGTGCCAGCAGCTTGGCGGGGGAGACTGAAGCTTTCTTT
CASSLAGETEAFF
>TRBV28|TRBJ1-4|many|-
TGTGCCAGCAGTTTTCGGGGGGCAGCGACTAATGAAAAACTGTTTTTT
CASSFRGAATNEKLFF
>TRBV5-6|TRBJ1-5|many|-
TGTGCCAGCAGCTGTGGGGGTTGCGGCAATCAGCCCCAGCATTTT
CASSCGGCGNQPQHF
>TRBV10-2|TRBJ2-7|once|-
TGCGCCAGCAGTGGGGGAGGTTACGAGCAGTACTTC
CASSGGGYEQYF
>TRBV5-1|TRBJ2-7|many|TRBD1
TGCGCCAGCAGCCGCCCAGACAGGGGAGAGCAGTACTTC
CASSRPDRGEQYF
>TRBV6-5|TRBJ1-2|many|TRBD1
TGTGCCAGCAGTTCGACAGGGGGGGGAAACACCTTC
CASSSTGGGNTF
>TRBV7-8|TRBJ2-1|many|-
TGTGCCAGCAGCTTTGAGAGGGGCGATGAGCAGTTCTTC
CASSFERGDEQFF
>TRBV3-1|TRBJ1-5|many|-
TGTGCCAGCAGCCTTGGACACCGCTACAATCAGCCCCAGCATTTT
CASSLGHRYNQPQHF
>TRBV10-2|TRBJ1-6|many|-
TGCGCCAGCAGTGAGTTCTTCAAACGGAAAAATAATTCACCCCTCCACTTT
CASSEFFKRKNNSPLHF
>TRBV20-1|TRBJ2-1|many|-
TGCAGTGCTAGTAGCAGGGGATACAATGAGCAGTTCTTC
CSASSRGYNEQFF
>TRBV6-5|TRBJ2-1|many|-
TGTGCCAGCAGTGATCTGGACAGCGTCGGGTCGGATGAGCAGTTCTTC
CASSDLDSVGSDEQFF
>TRBV18|TRBJ1-1|many|-
TGTGCCAGCTCACCACCGAGTATGGGTATAGCTTTCTTT
CASSPPSMGIAFF
>TRBV6-5|TRBJ2-1|many|TRBD1
TGTGCCAGCAGTCCACAGGGACAGGTGGGGAATGAGCAGTTCTTC
CASSPQGQVGNEQFF
>TRBV6-6|TRBJ2-7|-|TRBD2
TGTGCCAGCAACCAAATGAGCGGGGGGGCGAAAGAGCAGTACTTC
CASNQMSGGAKEQYF
>TRBV3-1|TRBJ2-1|many|-
TGTGCCAGCAGCCAAACCGGAGGTTACAATGAGCAGTTCTTC
CASSQTGGYNEQFF
>TRBV5-1|TRBJ1-1|many|-
TGCGCCAGCAGCTTGGAGGTCGGGAACACTGAAGCTTTCTTT
CASSLEVGNTEAFF
>TRBV27|TRBJ2-1|few|-
TGTGCCAGCAGTTTAGGGAGGAGGACAGCGCAGTTCTTC
CASSLGRRTAQFF
>TRBV20-1|TRBJ2-7|-|-
TGCAGTGCTAGAGTTACGACGGGCGAGCAGTACTTC
CSARVTTGEQYF
>TRBV5-6|TRBJ2-7|many|-
TGTGCCAGCAGCACCGGGGCTAACTACGAGCAGTACTTC
CASSTGANYEQYF
>TRBV5-1|TRBJ2-1|many|TRBD2
TGCGCCAGCAGCCATAGGACTAGCGGGGGGCACGAGTACAATGAGCAGTTCTTC
CASSHRTSGGHEYNEQFF
>TRBV5-1|TRBJ1-2|-|-
TGCGCCAGCAGTTTCGACACCAACTATGGCTACACCTTC
CASSFDTNYGYTF
>TRBV10-3|TRBJ2-5|many|-
TGTGCCATCACCAGAGGGGGGGGGCCCATCCTACAAGAGACCCAGTACTTC
CAITRGGGPILQETQYF